This TCR beta chain originates from a study of T cell responses to AZD1222 COVID-19 vaccine. As regards this clone: Its antigen is unknown.

Germline CDR1 SGDLS, CDR2 YYNGEE. This CDR3 has 12 residues. Trimming removed 2 bases at V and 5 bases at J, with 8 bases between. Findings and caveats of the study: Donors, mostly white British, included more females; clonal diversity was possibly underestimated. Only a handful of people who got AZD1222 tested seropositive at baseline. CD4 TCRs linked to vaccination spanned spike, dominating at 160-218 and 743-854.

Generated by immunoSEQ multiplex PCR, the TCRdb table keeps only in-frame clones and is missing some. The table includes some 130,000 clones, 90% detected once. The specimen was peripheral blood, collected on day 0 of AZD1222 vaccination. This receptor was taken from an adult in good health. The genes are TRBV9 and TRBJ2-7; a weak D match, TRBD1 (5 bases). The DNA of the CDR3 is TGTGCCAGCAGCGTCCAGGGTAACGAGCAGTACTTC. Amino acid sequence: CASSVQGNEQYF.